This T cell receptor (beta chain) is drawn from a study of cytomegalovirus exposure and HLA in healthy donors. A few counts support this clone. Its antigen is undetermined. Study conclusions and caveats: In a later analysis, TCR beta V- and J-gene trimming showed a link to a missense DCLRE1C variant.

CDR1 is MGHRA and CDR2 is YSYEKL in the germline V gene. The CDR3 consists of 17 residues. V was clipped by 1 base and J by 6 bases; unmatched bases: 11. A multiplex PCR was run with 60 Vbeta primers and 13 Jbeta primers. TCRdb's copy holds only in-frame clones and misses some; the assay was immunoSEQ multiplex PCR. The repertoire includes 85,000 to 100,000 clones, 84% of them detected once, and 4.5% to 7% sits in the top ten. J is TRBJ2-1 and V is TRBV4-1; 8 nucleotides line up with TRBD2. Sample: PBMCs. This receptor was identified in a woman aged 18-30 years in good health and CMV-seropositive. CDR3 protein: CASSQGALRGGPNEQFF. CDR3 DNA sequence: TGCGCCAGCAGCCAAGGGGCACTCCGGGGGGGCCCCAATGAGCAGTTCTTC.